This is a list of T cell receptor beta chains from one sample in a study of shared clonotypes between healthy human individuals. Data came from immunoSEQ multiplex PCR; TCRdb stores just in-frame clones and leaves some out. The sample carries more than 2 million clones, 90% to 97% recorded once. Material for sequencing was naive CD4+ T cells sorted from blood. The receptors originated from a man in his late teens or twenties in good health. Each CDR3 is given with its conserved first and last residue. The order of the fields is clone size, J gene, D gene, V gene, CDR3 protein, CDR3 DNA. The D gene is left open where the match is weak. Size tells how often a clone was seen (once, few, many) or the class of an expanded clone, and some rows leave it out.

.,TRBJ1-6,TRBD1,TRBV5-1,CASSLAGQDYSPLHF,TGCGCCAGCAGCTTGGCGGGACAGGATTATTCACCCCTCCACTTT
.,TRBJ1-1,TRBD1,TRBV5-1,CASNNGQGGVARAEAFF,TGCGCCAGTAATAACGGACAGGGAGGAGTAGCGAGGGCTGAAGCTTTCTTT
.,TRBJ1-3,.,TRBV6-5,CASSYFVGTRRDTIYF,TGTGCCAGCAGTTACTTCGTCGGGACACGCCGAGACACCATATATTTT
.,TRBJ2-2,.,TRBV7-3,CASSSPVGGTGELFF,TGTGCCAGCAGCTCCCCGGTCGGAGGGACCGGGGAGCTGTTTTTT
.,TRBJ2-3,.,TRBV6-1,CASHPWGALTDTQYF,TGTGCCAGCCACCCGTGGGGGGCGCTCACAGATACGCAGTATTTT
.,TRBJ1-1,.,TRBV5-1,CASSRKEGRGNTEAFF,TGCGCCAGCAGCAGGAAGGAAGGCAGGGGGAACACTGAAGCTTTCTTT
.,TRBJ2-5,.,TRBV9,CASSAQASVLETQYF,TGTGCCAGCAGCGCCCAGGCTAGTGTCTTGGAGACCCAGTACTTC
.,TRBJ2-3,.,TRBV27,CASSPTPRDTQYF,TGTGCCAGCAGTCCCACCCCCCGAGATACGCAGTATTTT
.,TRBJ2-7,.,TRBV11-2,CASSSGTHSYEQYF,TGTGCCAGCAGTTCCGGGACACACTCCTACGAGCAGTACTTC
.,TRBJ2-3,TRBD2,TRBV5-4,CASSLKGVSGSLDTQYF,TGTGCCAGCAGCTTGAAGGGGGTTAGCGGGAGTCTAGATACGCAGTATTTT
.,TRBJ2-5,TRBD1,TRBV5-1,CASSRGQGVQETQYF,TGCGCCAGCAGCAGAGGACAGGGGGTCCAAGAGACCCAGTACTTC
.,TRBJ2-5,TRBD1,TRBV6-1,CASSRQGGETQYF,TGTGCCAGCTCGAGACAGGGCGGGGAGACCCAGTACTTC
.,TRBJ1-5,.,TRBV21-1,CASSKQKLYSNQPQHF,TGTGCCAGCAGCAAACAGAAGCTGTATAGCAATCAGCCCCAGCATTTT
.,TRBJ1-2,.,TRBV6-5,CASTPGPTLYGYTF,TGTGCCAGCACCCCCGGGCCCACCCTTTATGGCTACACCTTC
once,TRBJ2-7,TRBD2,TRBV4-3,CASSQNSGKTYEQYF,TGCGCCAGCAGCCAAAATAGCGGGAAAACCTACGAGCAGTACTTC
.,TRBJ1-3,.,TRBV6-6,CASSLGTDSGNTIYF,TGTGCCAGCAGCTTAGGGACGGACTCTGGAAACACCATATATTTT
.,TRBJ1-2,TRBD1,TRBV30,CAWAPGEGAGTF,TGTGCCTGGGCCCCCGGGGAGGGGGCGGGCACCTTC
.,TRBJ1-1,.,TRBV2,CASRRDRANTEAFF,TGTGCCAGCAGGCGAGACAGAGCCAACACTGAAGCTTTCTTT
.,TRBJ1-5,TRBD1,TRBV4-2,CASSQDAGQGGSNQPQHF,TGTGCCAGCAGCCAAGATGCGGGACAGGGAGGGAGCAATCAGCCCCAGCATTTT
.,TRBJ1-2,.,TRBV5-4,CASSLAGADGYTF,TGTGCCAGCAGCTTGGCAGGGGCTGATGGCTACACCTTC
once,TRBJ2-1,.,TRBV5-1,CASSLADEQFF,TGCGCCAGCAGCTTGGCCGATGAGCAGTTCTTC
.,TRBJ2-7,TRBD1,TRBV2,CASSRGGDRGPGQYF,TGTGCCAGCAGCAGGGGAGGGGACAGGGGGCCTGGGCAGTACTTC
.,TRBJ2-3,TRBD2,TRBV11-2,CASSLNGRATDTQYF,TGTGCCAGCAGCTTGAACGGGAGGGCCACCGATACGCAGTATTTT
.,TRBJ2-6,.,TRBV6-1,CASSDRGGANVLTF,TGTGCCAGCAGTGACAGGGGTGGGGCCAACGTCCTGACTTTC
.,TRBJ2-1,TRBD2,TRBV2,CASSGKVAGGEQFF,TGTGCCAGCAGTGGAAAGGTTGCGGGAGGTGAGCAGTTCTTC
.,TRBJ2-1,TRBD2,TRBV6-1,CASSDIRRGAGLREQFF,TGTGCCAGCAGTGATATAAGGCGGGGGGCAGGGTTGAGAGAGCAGTTCTTC
.,TRBJ1-3,.,TRBV6-5,CASSLGTGNTIYF,TGTGCCAGCAGTTTGGGGACTGGAAACACCATATATTTT
.,TRBJ2-4,TRBD2,TRBV30,CAWSVSSGGGNIQYF,TGTGCCTGGAGTGTGTCGTCGGGGGGAGGGAACATTCAGTACTTC
.,TRBJ1-2,.,TRBV30,CAWSYGANYGYTF,TGTGCCTGGAGCTACGGAGCTAACTATGGCTACACCTTC
.,TRBJ2-1,.,TRBV5-1,CASSSRVWTSGEQFF,TGCGCCAGCAGCTCGCGCGTTTGGACAAGTGGTGAGCAGTTCTTC
.,TRBJ2-2,.,TRBV4-1,CASSRPGGTGELFF,TGCGCCAGCAGCCGCCCAGGCGGTACCGGGGAGCTGTTTTTT
.,TRBJ2-6,TRBD2,TRBV5-4,CASSSAGAGANVLTF,TGTGCCAGCAGCTCCGCGGGAGCTGGGGCCAACGTCCTGACTTTC
.,TRBJ1-2,TRBD1,TRBV7-2,CASRAWGQGAGGYTF,TGTGCCAGCAGGGCCTGGGGACAGGGGGCGGGAGGCTACACCTTC
.,TRBJ2-7,.,TRBV7-8,CASSYRWTYSAEQYF,TGTGCCAGCAGCTACCGGTGGACCTACAGCGCCGAGCAGTACTTC
.,TRBJ2-5,.,TRBV9,CASSVAQGGETQYF,TGTGCCAGCAGCGTAGCCCAGGGCGGAGAGACCCAGTACTTC
.,TRBJ1-6,TRBD1,TRBV4-3,CASSPLTGGNSPLHF,TGCGCCAGCAGCCCACTGACAGGGGGCAATTCACCCCTCCACTTT
.,TRBJ2-7,TRBD2,TRBV5-1,CASSLGVGTSVTYEQYF,TGCGCCAGCAGCTTGGGCGTCGGGACTAGCGTTACTTACGAGCAGTACTTC
.,TRBJ2-5,.,TRBV7-9,CASTVVGSGGNQETQYF,TGTGCCAGCACCGTGGTGGGGTCCGGGGGCAACCAAGAGACCCAGTACTTC